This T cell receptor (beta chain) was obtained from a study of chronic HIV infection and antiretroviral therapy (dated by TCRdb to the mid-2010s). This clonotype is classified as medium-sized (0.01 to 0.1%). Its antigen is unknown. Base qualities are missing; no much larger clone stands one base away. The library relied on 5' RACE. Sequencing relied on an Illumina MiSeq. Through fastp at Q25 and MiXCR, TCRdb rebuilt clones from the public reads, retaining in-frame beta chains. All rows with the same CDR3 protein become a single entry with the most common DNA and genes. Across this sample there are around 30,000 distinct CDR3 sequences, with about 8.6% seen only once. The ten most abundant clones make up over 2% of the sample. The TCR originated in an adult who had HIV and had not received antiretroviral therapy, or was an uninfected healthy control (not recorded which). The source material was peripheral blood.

The CDR3 is CSVGRLDTQYF. The bases are TGCAGCGTTGGCCGACTAGATACGCAGTATTTT. Recombination joined TRBV29-1 with TRBJ2-3; confidence is insufficient to name the D gene. Per the germline V gene, SQVTM is the CDR1 and ANQGSEA is the CDR2. V is cut by 4 bases and J by 5 bases, and the space between the germline ends is 7 bases. Taken from cysteine to phenylalanine, the CDR3 has 11 residues. Just CDR3 DNA is preserved here, 33 bases in frame from base 1.